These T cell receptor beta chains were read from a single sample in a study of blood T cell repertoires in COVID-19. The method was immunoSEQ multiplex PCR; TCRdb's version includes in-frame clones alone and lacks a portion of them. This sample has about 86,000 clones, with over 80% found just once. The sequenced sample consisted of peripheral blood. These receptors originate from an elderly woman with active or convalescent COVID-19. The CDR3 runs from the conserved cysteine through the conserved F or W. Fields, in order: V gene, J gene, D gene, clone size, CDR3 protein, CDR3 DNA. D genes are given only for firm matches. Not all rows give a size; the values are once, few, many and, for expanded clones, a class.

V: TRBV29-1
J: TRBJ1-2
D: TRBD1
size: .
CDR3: CSVTRTGGGYTF
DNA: TGCAGCGTTACCAGGACAGGGGGAGGCTACACCTTC

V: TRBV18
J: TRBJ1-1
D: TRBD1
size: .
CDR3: CASSQTGRGMGNTEAFF
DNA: TGTGCCAGCTCGCAAACCGGCAGGGGGATGGGCAACACTGAAGCTTTCTTT

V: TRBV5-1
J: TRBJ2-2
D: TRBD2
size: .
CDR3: CASSWRTSDNTGELFF
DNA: TGCGCCAGCAGCTGGAGGACTAGCGATAACACCGGGGAGCTGTTTTTT

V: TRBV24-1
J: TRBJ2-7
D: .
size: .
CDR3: CATSYTGTYEQYF
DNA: TGTGCCACCAGCTATACAGGGACCTACGAGCAGTACTTC

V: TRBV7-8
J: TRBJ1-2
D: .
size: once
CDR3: CASSLHMVSQGISGYTF
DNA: TGTGCCAGCAGCTTACATATGGTTTCCCAGGGAATTAGTGGCTACACCTTC

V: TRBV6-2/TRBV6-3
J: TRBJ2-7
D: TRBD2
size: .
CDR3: CASSYRGHRGGSSEQYF
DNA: TGTGCCAGCAGTTACAGGGGACATCGGGGGGGGTCGTCAGAGCAGTACTTC

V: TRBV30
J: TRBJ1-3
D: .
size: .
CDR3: CAWSVQGVPGNTIYF
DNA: TGTGCCTGGAGTGTACAGGGCGTCCCTGGAAACACCATATATTTT

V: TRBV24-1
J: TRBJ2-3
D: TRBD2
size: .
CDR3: CATSDPAIAGRDTQYF
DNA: TGTGCCACCAGTGACCCGGCGATAGCGGGGCGGGATACGCAGTATTTT

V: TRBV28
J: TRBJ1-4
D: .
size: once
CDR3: CASSFTQDNEKLFF
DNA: TGTGCCAGCAGTTTCACCCAGGATAATGAAAAACTGTTTTTT

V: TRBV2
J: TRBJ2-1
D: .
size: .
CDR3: CASSQSRQSRVNEQFF
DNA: TGTGCCAGCAGCCAATCACGACAGAGTAGGGTTAATGAGCAGTTCTTC

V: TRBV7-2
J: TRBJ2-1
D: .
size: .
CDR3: CASSPKLRLENNEQFF
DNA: TGTGCCAGCAGCCCTAAACTGAGGCTTGAAAACAATGAGCAGTTCTTC

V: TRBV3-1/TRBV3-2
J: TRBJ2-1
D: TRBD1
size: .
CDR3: CASSHPGQVTANEQFF
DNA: TGTGCCAGCAGCCACCCGGGACAGGTAACTGCCAATGAGCAGTTCTTC

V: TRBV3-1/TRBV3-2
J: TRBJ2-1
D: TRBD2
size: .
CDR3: CASSPTPGGVSINEQFF
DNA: TGTGCCAGCAGCCCGACCCCCGGGGGGGTATCAATCAATGAGCAGTTCTTC

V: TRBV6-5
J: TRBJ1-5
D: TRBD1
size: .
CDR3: CASRTGVSNQPQHF
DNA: TGTGCCAGCAGAACAGGGGTAAGCAATCAGCCCCAGCATTTT

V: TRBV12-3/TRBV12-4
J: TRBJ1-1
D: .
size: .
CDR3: CASSFVLNTEAFF
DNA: TGTGCCAGCAGTTTTGTATTGAACACTGAAGCTTTCTTT

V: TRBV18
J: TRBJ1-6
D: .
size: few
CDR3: CASSPEGYTPLHF
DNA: TGTGCCAGCTCACCTGAGGGATATACACCCCTCCACTTT

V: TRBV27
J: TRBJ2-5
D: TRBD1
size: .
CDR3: CASRRDRAETQYF
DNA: TGTGCCAGCAGAAGGGACAGGGCAGAGACCCAGTACTTC

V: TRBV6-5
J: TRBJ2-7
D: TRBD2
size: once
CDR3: CASSYGLAGAGHEQYF
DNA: TGTGCCAGCAGTTACGGCTTAGCGGGAGCGGGCCACGAGCAGTACTTC

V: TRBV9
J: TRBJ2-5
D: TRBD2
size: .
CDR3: CASSVTSGGAETQYF
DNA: TGTGCCAGCAGCGTAACTAGCGGGGGGGCTGAGACCCAGTACTTC

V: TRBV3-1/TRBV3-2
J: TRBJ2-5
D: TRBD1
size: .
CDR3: CASSGQGVQETQYF
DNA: TGTGCCAGCAGTGGACAGGGGGTTCAAGAGACCCAGTACTTC

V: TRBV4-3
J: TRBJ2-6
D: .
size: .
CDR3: CASSQDSGINVLTF
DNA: TGCGCCAGCAGCCAAGACTCAGGGATCAACGTCCTGACTTTC

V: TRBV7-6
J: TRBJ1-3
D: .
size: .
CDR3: CASSLAYGASSGNTIYF
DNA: TGTGCCAGCAGCTTAGCTTATGGGGCCAGCTCTGGAAACACCATATATTTT

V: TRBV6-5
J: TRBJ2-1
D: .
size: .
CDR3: CATHRDHEQFF
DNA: TGTGCCACGCACAGGGACCATGAGCAGTTCTTC